These 18 T cell receptor beta chains came from one sample sequenced in a study of cytomegalovirus exposure and HLA in healthy donors (dated 2017 in TCRdb). The library was obtained by the immunoSEQ multiplex PCR assay. Entries here come from immuneACCESS through TCRdb and include only in-frame sequences with V and J called. Some clones fail to appear in such tables; in the studies checked, an unresolved V gene covers under half of the shortfall, and the cause of the remainder is unknown. Within this sample are some 38,000 clones, with approximately 92% of them counted one time only. The ten largest clones represent approximately 3.2% of the sample. Material: PBMCs. These receptors came from a man aged 18-30 years in good health and CMV-seronegative.

This chain joins TRBV7-6 and TRBJ1-2, with TRBD1 as a possible D gene (6 bases). The CDR3 consists of 15 residues. Trimming removed 4 bases at V and 1 base at J, with 13 bases between. The germline gives CDR1 SGHVS, CDR2 FNYEAQ. This CDR3 is CASSSYRARNYGYTF. CDR3 bases: TGTGCCAGCAGCTCCTACAGGGCCCGTAACTATGGCTACACCTTC.

The chain recombines TRBV5-1 with TRBJ2-2; D is possibly TRBD1 (6 bases). V lost 3 bases, J lost 5 bases, and 17 bases lay in between. The CDR3 has 16 residues. CDR1 is SGHRS and CDR2 is YFSETQ in the germline V gene. The CDR3 nucleotides are TGCGCCAGCAGCTGGCCGGGGAAGAGGGGGACCGGGGAGCTGTTTTTT. Its translation: CASSWPGKRGTGELFF.

The chain recombines TRBV11-3 with TRBJ2-1, with D maybe TRBD2 (6 bases). Trimming left V 3 bases short and J 9 bases short, with 15 bases between. The CDR3 is made up of 14 amino acids. CDR1 SGHNT and CDR2 YENEEA come from the germline V gene. This chain's CDR3 is CASSFSGLFGEQFF. The CDR3, as DNA: TGTGCCAGCAGCTTCTCGGGACTTTTTGGTGAGCAGTTCTTC.

The sample holds a few counts of this clone. The chain couples TRBV19 to TRBJ2-3; 10 bases are a match to TRBD1. The CDR3 is made up of 15 amino acids. The V gene's germline CDR1 is LNHDA and CDR2 SQIVND (reference sequence). The V segment lost 5 bases and the J segment 2 bases; nucleotides outside the gene matches: 4. CDR3 amino acids: CASSAGQGITDTQYF. In DNA, the CDR3 is TGTGCCAGTAGTGCGGGACAGGGGATCACAGATACGCAGTATTTT.

The chain uses TRBV6-6 and TRBJ1-5, with D possibly being TRBD1 (5 bases). The CDR3 loop spans 13 amino acids. The germline CDR1 and CDR2 sequences are MNHNY and SVGAGI (reference sequence). Deletions cut 7 bases from V and 7 bases from J, with 14 bases between. The CDR3 region is CASKITGPQPQHF. The CDR3 DNA is TGTGCCAGCAAAATCACAGGCCCCCAGCCCCAGCATTTT.

The chain has TRBV19 and TRBJ1-2; D may be TRBD1 (5 bases). The CDR3 length is 13 residues. CDR1 is LNHDA, CDR2 SQIVND, per germline (reference sequence). V was clipped by 10 bases and J by 3 bases, with 15 bases between them. The CDR3 reads CATQTGEDYGYTF. The CDR3 region has the DNA TGTGCCACCCAGACGGGGGAGGACTATGGCTACACCTTC.

V is TRBV11-2 and J is TRBJ1-2; no definite D call. Per germline, CDR1 SGHAT and CDR2 FQNNGV. Trimming stripped 1 base from V and 2 bases from J, with 5 bases between. The CDR3 spans 13 residues. This chain's CDR3 is CASSLAQNYGYTF. The DNA of the CDR3 is TGTGCCAGCAGCTTAGCCCAAAACTATGGCTACACCTTC. Variable domain in full (rest from reference TRBV11-2 and TRBJ1-2): EAGVAQSPRYKIIEKRQSVAFWCNPISGHATLYWYQQILGQGPKLLIQFQNNGVVDDSQLPKDRFSAERLKGVDSTLKIQPAKLEDSAVYLCASSLAQNYGYTFGSGTRLTVV.

J is TRBJ1-5 and V is TRBV28; possibly TRBD1 for D (6 bases). The CDR3 spans 16 residues. Per germline, CDR1 MDHEN and CDR2 SYDVKM. Trimming stripped 3 bases from V and 3 bases from J, with 15 bases between. DNA for the CDR3: TGTGCCAGCAGTTTCGGGGTATCAGGGGCCAATCAGCCCCAGCATTTT. Translating gives CASSFGVSGANQPQHF.

V usage is TRBV5-1 and J usage is TRBJ1-6, with 9 bases that match TRBD1. The length of the CDR3 is 17 residues. Germline V gene lookup returns CDR1 SGHRS and CDR2 YFSETQ. V shed 0 bases and J 8 bases; nucleotides not matched to a gene: 9. CDR3 nucleotides: TGCGCCAGCAGCTTGGCCTCAAAAACAGGGGGCGATTCACCCCTCCACTTT. Its protein product is CASSLASKTGGDSPLHF.

The rearrangement uses TRBV12-5 and TRBJ1-2; weak D call: TRBD1 (6 bases). The germline gives CDR1 LGHNT, CDR2 FRNRAP. CDR3 length equals 14 residues. Trimming took 8 bases from V and 3 from J, leaving 16 bases between them. The chain's CDR3 is CASTTGLIDYGYTF. Here the CDR3 DNA reads TGTGCTAGTACTACAGGGTTGATAGACTATGGCTACACCTTC.

This chain connects TRBV6-1 to TRBJ2-7, with TRBD2 matching 13 bases. Germline CDR1 reads MNHNS; CDR2 reads SASEGT. CDR3 size: 13 residues. The J segment lost 6 bases and the V segment lost 8 bases, leaving 4 bases of the junction unmatched. CDR3 sequence (DNA): TGTGCCAGCCTGGGACTAGCGGGATCCGAGCAGTACTTC. Its translation is CASLGLAGSEQYF.

The CDR3 sequence is CASSLGSSDMTGLYNEQFF. The DNA of the CDR3 is TGTGCCAGCAGCTTAGGGAGTAGCGACATGACCGGACTCTACAATGAGCAGTTCTTC. The chain uses TRBV11-3 and TRBJ2-1; D might be TRBD2 (5 bases). Germline V gene lookup returns CDR1 SGHNT and CDR2 YENEEA. The CDR3 loop spans 19 amino acids. V gave up 1 base and J gave up 3 bases, with 22 bases separating them.

V is TRBV2 and J is TRBJ1-1, with 7 bases fitting TRBD1. CDR3 length: 13 amino acids. Germline V gene lookup returns CDR1 SNHLY and CDR2 FYNNEI. Trimming removed 9 bases from V and 1 base from J; junction bases left unmatched: 5. CDR3 nucleotides: TGTGCCAGGCCCGACAGGGAGAACACTGAAGCTTTCTTT. Translated: CARPDRENTEAFF.

The chain couples TRBV27 to TRBJ2-7, with D hard to call. The CDR3 loop spans 14 amino acids. CDR1 is MNHEY, CDR2 SMNVEV, per germline (reference sequence). Trimming stripped 3 bases from V and 6 bases from J, with 15 bases between. The CDR3 nucleotides read TGTGCCAGCAGTTTCGAAAGAGGCTGGCCCGAGCAGTACTTC. Residues: CASSFERGWPEQYF.

The chain employs TRBV5-1 and TRBJ2-5; weak D call: TRBD2 (6 bases). The V and J ends lost 0 bases and 4 bases respectively, with 13 bases between them. In germline, CDR1 is SGHRS, CDR2 YFSETQ. CDR3 size: 15 residues. CDR3: CASSLGSGLSETQYF. CDR3 nucleotide sequence: TGCGCCAGCAGCTTGGGGAGCGGGTTATCAGAGACCCAGTACTTC.

The chain uses TRBV10-3 and TRBJ2-7, with 9 positions matching TRBD1. Unmatched junction bases numbered 2, after V lost 7 bases and J lost 1 base. Germline CDR1 is ENHRY and CDR2 is SYGVKD. The CDR3 has 13 amino acids. The CDR3 coding sequence is TGTGCCATCAAAGGACAGGGGTCCTACGAGCAGTACTTC. Its protein is CAIKGQGSYEQYF.

The chain recombines TRBV6-5 with TRBJ1-5; TRBD1 matches at 9 bases. The germline V gene has CDR1 MNHEY and CDR2 SVGAGI. The V and J ends lost 5 bases and 6 bases, in that order; junction bases with no gene match: 8. This CDR3 has 15 residues. The CDR3 loop reads CASSPRGTGIQPQHF. The CDR3 coding sequence is TGTGCCAGCAGTCCCCGTGGGACAGGGATTCAGCCCCAGCATTTT.

The chain recombines TRBV10-1 with TRBJ1-1; 7 bases are shared with TRBD1. Germline CDR1 is WNHNN and CDR2 is SYGVQD (reference sequence). CDR3 length equals 15 residues. After removal of 3 bases from V and 6 bases from J, the junction contained 10 bases not matched to a gene. CDR3 DNA: TGCGCCAGCAGTGACCCTAGACAGGGTCGCGCTGAAGCTTTCTTT. Protein: CASSDPRQGRAEAFF.